This TCR beta chain is drawn from a study of T cells in Graves' hyperthyroidism and ophthalmopathy. At least ten counts were recorded for this clonotype. Disease duration under 2 months; hyperthyroidism patients were aged 18 to 65. Lactation, pregnancy, other autoimmune disease or uncontrolled infection led to exclusion of patients. Extraction of PBMCs used 8 to 10 ml of fresh peripheral blood. The CDR3 consists of 13 residues. Trimming removed 6 bases at V and 4 bases at J, with 12 bases between. Germline-derived CDR1 and CDR2 are SNHLY and FYNNEI. Using RNA transcripts as the source, TCR beta CDR3 regions were amplified. During a first-round RT-PCR of the TCR CDR3, the HTBI primer set was used. Each CDR3 protein is one row after TCRdb ran MiXCR on the multiplex PCR reads. Of a few hundred thousand distinct CDR3 sequences in the sample, approximately 15% were seen once.

This sequence was found in a woman younger than 30 with Graves' hyperthyroidism that later progressed to Graves' ophthalmopathy. Sequencing was performed on blood. The rearrangement joins TRBV2 to TRBJ2-5; D perhaps matches TRBD2 (5 bases). The CDR3 sequence is CASRIGSAETQYF. The CDR3 DNA follows: TGTGCCAGCAGGATTGGTAGCGCAGAGACCCAGTACTTC.